These 27 T cell receptor beta chains originate from one sample sequenced in a study of cytomegalovirus exposure and HLA in healthy donors. 13 Jbeta primers and 60 Vbeta primers were used for the PCR. The protocol was immunoSEQ multiplex PCR, while the TCRdb copy is restricted to in-frame clones and leaves out a portion. The sample holds 200,000 to 300,000 clones; around 80% are singletons and the top ten take 5.4%. Sequenced material: PBMCs. The receptor source for this set is a woman aged 40-49 years in good health and CMV-seropositive.

The gene calls are TRBV9 and TRBJ2-2; tentative D call: TRBD2 (6 bases). This CDR3 region has 19 residues. Trimming stripped 3 bases from V and 1 base from J, with 22 bases between. Germline CDR1 SGDLS, CDR2 YYNGEE. CDR3: CASSAGGNGRPLNTGELFF. CDR3 DNA sequence: TGTGCCAGCAGCGCCGGGGGAAATGGGAGGCCCTTGAACACCGGGGAGCTGTTTTTT.

This clone was recorded a few times. The rearrangement joins TRBV27 to TRBJ1-5, with a tentative D call TRBD1 (5 bases). The V end was cut by 6 bases, the J end by 4 bases, with 7 bases between. Looked up from germline, CDR1 is MNHEY and CDR2 is SMNVEV (reference sequence). The CDR3 covers 12 residues. In DNA, the CDR3 is TGTGCCAGCAGGGGGGGGAATCAGCCCCAGCATTTT. Translated, it gives CASRGGNQPQHF.

The rearrangement links TRBV7-9 to TRBJ1-1; 7 nucleotides line up with TRBD1. CDR1 and CDR2 (germline): SEHNR, FQNEAQ (reference sequence). J lost 1 base, V lost 7 bases, and 9 bases had no gene match. The CDR3 length is 15 residues. CDR3 in DNA: TGTGCCAGCACCCAGGGGAAGGGGGCGAACACTGAAGCTTTCTTT. It is translated as CASTQGKGANTEAFF. Full variable domain (missing parts from reference TRBV7-9 and TRBJ1-1): DTGVSQNPRHKITKRGQNVTFRCDPISEHNRLYWYRQTLGQGPEFLTYFQNEAQLEKSRLLSDRFSAERPKGSFSTLEIQRTEQGDSAMYLCASTQGKGANTEAFFGQGTRLTVV.

V is TRBV4-3 and J is TRBJ1-1; D is unresolved. CDR3 size: 14 residues. Germline CDR1 and CDR2: LGHNA and YSLEER. Trimming cost V 2 bases and J 4 bases, with 11 bases left between them. Here the CDR3 reads CASSQYGVGTEAFF. The CDR3 DNA reads as TGCGCCAGCAGCCAATACGGGGTGGGCACTGAAGCTTTCTTT.

This clone was seen only a few times. An end of the junction does not agree with germline; a read error may underlie this. V is TRBV7-9 and J is TRBJ2-7; a weak D match, TRBD2 (6 bases). This CDR3 is 15 amino acids long. CDR1 and CDR2 from the germline V gene are SEHNR and FQNEAQ (reference sequence). The CDR3: CSSSLGLGGSYEQYF. The CDR3 DNA reads as TGTTCCAGCAGCTTAGGTTTGGGGGGCTCCTACGAGCAGTACTTC.

This CDR3 reads CAWDPGRGTEAFF. CDR3 DNA sequence: TGTGCCTGGGACCCAGGGCGGGGGACTGAAGCTTTCTTT. The chain recombines TRBV30 with TRBJ1-1, with D tentatively TRBD1 (5 bases). The germline CDR1 and CDR2 sequences are GTSNPN and SVGIG (reference sequence). The V end was cut by 5 bases, the J end by 5 bases, with 15 bases between. CDR3 size: 13 residues.

The chain has TRBV6-1 and TRBJ1-2; a possible D gene is TRBD1 (6 bases). Per the germline V gene, CDR1 is MNHNS and CDR2 is SASEGT. The V gene lost 5 bases and the J gene lost 2 bases, with 12 bases spanning the gap. The CDR3 sequence is 14 residues long. DNA of the CDR3: TGTGCCAGCAGTCTTTCCAGGGGAAACTATGGCTACACCTTC. Translating it yields CASSLSRGNYGYTF.

The V and J genes are TRBV6-6 and TRBJ2-5; D perhaps matches TRBD2 (6 bases). The CDR3 length is 12 residues. Between the trimmed V and J ends, which lost 2 bases and 5 bases, there was a span of 6 bases. Germline V gives CDR1 MNHNY, CDR2 SVGAGI (reference sequence). This CDR3 reads CASSYGGETQYF. The CDR3 bases are TGTGCCAGCAGTTACGGGGGGGAGACCCAGTACTTC.

V gene TRBV10-1 combines with J gene TRBJ2-5; 8 bases fit TRBD2. The DNA end favors TRBJ2-7, so the J call may be wrong. The germline CDR1 and CDR2 sequences are WNHNN and SYGVQD (reference sequence). This CDR3 spans 16 amino acids. The CDR3 loop reads CAKRPGGIGRSYEQYF. CDR3 sequence (DNA): TGCGCCAAGAGGCCGGGGGGGATCGGGCGGTCCTACGAGCAGTACTTC.

This clone occurred once. V gene TRBV27 combines with J gene TRBJ2-7; the match to TRBD2 covers 8 bases. Germline values: CDR1 MNHEY, CDR2 SMNVEV (reference sequence). Trimming took 3 bases from V and 3 from J; bases not matched to a gene: 7. The CDR3 spans 15 residues. CDR3 DNA: TGTGCCAGCAGTTTTCGGGGGGGGGCCAACTACGAGCAGTACTTC. This sequence encodes CASSFRGGANYEQYF.

This clone came up once. This rearrangement joins TRBV7-2 to TRBJ2-7; 10 bases agree with TRBD2. Germline trimming cut 3 bases from V and 2 bases from J; bases unmatched to any gene: 7. Germline V gene data show CDR1 as SGHTA and CDR2 as FQGNSA. The CDR3 is made up of 16 amino acids. The CDR3 spells CASSFAPAGGPYEQYF. CDR3 coding DNA: TGTGCCAGCAGCTTCGCACCAGCGGGAGGGCCCTACGAGCAGTACTTC.

This chain links TRBV7-9 with TRBJ2-3; TRBD1 is a possible D gene (6 bases). The CDR3 sequence is 12 residues long. V was trimmed by 6 bases and J by 6 bases, leaving 10 bases between them. CDR1 and CDR2 from the germline V gene are SEHNR and FQNEAQ (reference sequence). DNA of the CDR3: TGTGCCAGCAGGCGTCAGGGGGATACGCAGTATTTT. Translated, it gives CASRRQGDTQYF. Using reference TRBV7-9 and TRBJ2-3 for the parts outside the CDR3, the full variable domain is DTGVSQNPRHKITKRGQNVTFRCDPISEHNRLYWYRQTLGQGPEFLTYFQNEAQLEKSRLLSDRFSAERPKGSFSTLEIQRTEQGDSAMYLCASRRQGDTQYFGPGTRLTVL.

This clone was picked up a small number of times. This chain uses TRBV5-1 with TRBJ2-5; TRBD1 aligns across 11 bases. Losses at the gene ends were 1 base for V and 0 bases for J; bases not matched to a gene: 5. Per the germline V gene, CDR1 is SGHRS and CDR2 is YFSETQ. CDR3 length: 17 amino acids. The CDR3 DNA reads as TGCGCCAGCAGCTTGTTGAGGGACAGGGGGTACCAAGAGACCCAGTACTTC. Its protein is CASSLLRDRGYQETQYF.

This sequence joins TRBV11-3 and TRBJ2-5; no reliable D call. Germline lookup yields CDR1 SGHNT and CDR2 YENEEA. V lost 1 base and J lost 5, with 14 bases in between. The CDR3 is made up of 15 amino acids. The CDR3 reads CASSLALGSMETQYF. The CDR3 nucleotides are TGTGCCAGCAGCTTAGCGTTGGGTAGCATGGAGACCCAGTACTTC.

The chain joins TRBV7-9 to TRBJ2-3; D may be TRBD2 (6 bases). Germline V gene lookup returns CDR1 SEHNR and CDR2 FQNEAQ (reference sequence). The CDR3 length is 17 residues. V gave up 3 bases and J gave up 0 bases, with 16 bases separating them. CDR3 in amino acids: CASSLSGAGTSTDTQYF. Here the CDR3 DNA reads TGTGCCAGCAGCTTGAGTGGCGCGGGGACGAGCACAGATACGCAGTATTTT.

This chain links TRBV9 with TRBJ1-4; D is possibly TRBD1 (5 bases). CDR3 length equals 15 residues. The V and J ends lost 0 bases and 4 bases respectively, with 10 bases between them. Germline V gives CDR1 SGDLS, CDR2 YYNGEE. This CDR3 is CASSVEGKDNEKLFF. Here the CDR3 DNA reads TGTGCCAGCAGCGTAGAGGGGAAGGATAATGAAAAACTGTTTTTT. The variable domain in full, with the rest retrieved from reference TRBV9 and TRBJ1-4, is DSGVTQTPKHLITATGQRVTLRCSPRSGDLSVYWYQQSLDQGLQFLIQYYNGEERAKGNILERFSAQQFPDLHSELNLSSLELGDSALYFCASSVEGKDNEKLFFGSGTQLSVL.

This clone turned up a few times. The chain links TRBV6-1 to TRBJ2-5, with D possibly matching TRBD2 (6 bases). The assigned J gene may be wrong: the sequence end matches TRBJ2-7 better. This CDR3 has 15 amino acids. The germline CDR1 and CDR2 sequences are MNHNS and SASEGT. CDR3 DNA: TGTGCCAGCAGTGAAGCCCGGGGGAGAGGGTACGAGCAGTACTTC. Residues: CASSEARGRGYEQYF.

The V call is TRBV7-9, the J call TRBJ2-5, with a weak D call TRBD2 (7 bases). The end of the DNA aligns better with TRBJ2-7, so the J call may be wrong. The germline V gene encodes CDR1 SEHNR and CDR2 FQNEAQ (reference sequence). The CDR3 runs 17 residues. CDR3 amino acids: CASSPRGGRTNFNEQYF. DNA for the CDR3: TGTGCCAGCAGCCCGAGGGGGGGGCGGACCAACTTTAACGAGCAGTACTTC.

V gene TRBV23-1 combines with J gene TRBJ2-5; TRBD1 matches 7 bases. TRBV23-1 is sorted into the ORF group, with uncertain function. This CDR3 has 15 amino acids. V shed 7 bases, J shed 0 bases, and the junction held 8 bases outside the gene matches. This CDR3 reads CASTSGTANQETQYF. The CDR3 DNA sequence: TGCGCCAGCACCTCAGGGACAGCGAACCAAGAGACCCAGTACTTC.

This CDR3 is CASSDEPTVSISYEQYF. The CDR3 DNA reads as TGTGCCAGCAGTGATGAACCGACAGTAAGCATCTCCTACGAGCAGTACTTC. V gene TRBV6-4 combines with J gene TRBJ2-7; D is perhaps TRBD1 (5 bases). V was shortened by 3 bases and J by 0 bases, with 18 bases between the two germline ends. The V gene's germline CDR1 is MRHNA and CDR2 SNTAGT. The CDR3 runs 17 residues.

The chain employs TRBV29-1 and TRBJ1-2, with 7 bases matching TRBD1. The germline CDR1 and CDR2 sequences are SQVTM and ANQGSEA. Trimming removed 3 bases from V and 4 bases from J; junction bases left unmatched: 8. The CDR3 is made up of 14 amino acids. CDR3 DNA sequence: TGCAGCGTTGAGCTAGGGGGCGAGGTCTATGGCTACACCTTC. This sequence encodes CSVELGGEVYGYTF.

The chain uses TRBV21-1 and TRBJ2-2; TRBD2 reflects the table's D call only, with no check against the DNA. TRBV21-1 is an annotated pseudogene. The CDR3 totals 20 residues. This CDR3 is CASSKARPNSGTSEDGELFF. CDR3 nucleotide sequence: TGTGCCAGCAGCAAAGCGCGACCAAATTCCGGGACTAGCGAGGACGGGGAGCTGTTTTTT.

This chain uses TRBV6-6 with TRBJ1-2; D is perhaps TRBD1 (5 bases). Trimming took off 0 bases at V and 1 base at J, with 9 bases between the two ends. The CDR3 spans 15 residues. Germline CDR1 is MNHNY and CDR2 is SVGAGI (reference sequence). The CDR3, as DNA: TGTGCCAGCAGTTACTCGGACATTTTTAACTATGGCTACACCTTC. This codes for CASSYSDIFNYGYTF.

The chain recombines TRBV30 with TRBJ1-4; D remains ambiguous. V was pared by 3 bases and J by 8 bases, with 16 bases between. The CDR3 loop spans 14 amino acids. Per the germline V gene, CDR1 is GTSNPN and CDR2 is SVGIG (reference sequence). CDR3 sequence reads: CAWRGSAGGEKLFF. The CDR3 DNA reads as TGTGCCTGGAGGGGGTCGGCAGGCGGGGAAAAACTGTTTTTT.

This chain joins TRBV4-3 and TRBJ2-5; 10 bases agree with TRBD2. This CDR3 is built from 15 residues. CDR1 and CDR2 from the germline V gene are LGHNA and YSLEER. Trimming at V came to 2 bases and at J to 4 bases, leaving 4 bases not matched to a gene. CDR3 amino acids: CASSQQAGGPETQYF. The CDR3 coding sequence is TGCGCCAGCAGCCAACAAGCGGGGGGGCCAGAGACCCAGTACTTC.

The rearrangement uses TRBV28 and TRBJ2-3; 9 nucleotides match TRBD2. This CDR3 region has 15 residues. Germline V gene data show CDR1 as MDHEN and CDR2 as SYDVKM. Trimming cost V 5 bases and J 5 bases; bases outside gene matches: 8. CDR3 coding DNA: TGTGCCAGCAGTACACCTAGCGGGAACGAAGATACGCAGTATTTT. This sequence encodes CASSTPSGNEDTQYF.

This clone was counted between two and nine times. Other DNA sequences in the sample encode the same CDR3. This chain uses TRBV5-4 with TRBJ2-5; TRBD1 might be the D (6 bases). The germline CDR1 and CDR2 sequences are SGHNT and YYREEE (reference sequence). CDR3 length: 13 residues. V lost 4 bases and J lost 2, with 9 bases in between. CDR3 region: CASSPGQQETQYF. As DNA, the CDR3 is TGTGCCAGCAGCCCAGGACAGCAAGAGACCCAGTACTTC.